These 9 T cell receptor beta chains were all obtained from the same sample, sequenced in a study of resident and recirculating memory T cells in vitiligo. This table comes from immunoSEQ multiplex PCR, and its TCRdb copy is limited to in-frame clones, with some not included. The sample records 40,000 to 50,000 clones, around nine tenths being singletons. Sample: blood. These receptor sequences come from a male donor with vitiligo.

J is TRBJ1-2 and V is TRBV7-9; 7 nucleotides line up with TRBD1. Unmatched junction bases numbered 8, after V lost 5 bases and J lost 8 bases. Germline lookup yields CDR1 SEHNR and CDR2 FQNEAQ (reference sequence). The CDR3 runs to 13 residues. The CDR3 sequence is CASSAGGKGGYTF. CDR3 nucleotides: TGTGCCAGCAGCGCAGGGGGGAAAGGAGGCTACACCTTC. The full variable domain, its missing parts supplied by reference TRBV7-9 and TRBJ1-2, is DTGVSQNPRHKITKRGQNVTFRCDPISEHNRLYWYRQTLGQGPEFLTYFQNEAQLEKSRLLSDRFSAERPKGSFSTLEIQRTEQGDSAMYLCASSAGGKGGYTFGSGTRLTVV.

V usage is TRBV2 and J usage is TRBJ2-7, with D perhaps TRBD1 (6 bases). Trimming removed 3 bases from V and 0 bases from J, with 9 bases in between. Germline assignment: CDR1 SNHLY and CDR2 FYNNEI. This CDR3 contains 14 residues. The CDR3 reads CASSEQGPSYEQYF. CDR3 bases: TGTGCCAGCAGTGAGCAGGGGCCCTCCTACGAGCAGTACTTC.

The CDR3 loop reads CASSGGQGSYGYTF. The CDR3 bases are TGCGCCAGCAGCGGCGGACAGGGATCCTATGGCTACACCTTC. The V and J genes are TRBV5-1 and TRBJ1-2, with TRBD1 matching 8 bases. The J segment lost 4 bases and the V segment lost 4 bases, leaving 6 bases of the junction unmatched. The CDR3 has 14 residues. Germline CDR1 reads SGHRS; CDR2 reads YFSETQ.

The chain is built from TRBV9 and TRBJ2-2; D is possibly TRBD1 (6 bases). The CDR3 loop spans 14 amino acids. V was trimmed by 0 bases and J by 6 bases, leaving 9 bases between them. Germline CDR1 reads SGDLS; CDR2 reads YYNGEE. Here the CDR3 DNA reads TGTGCCAGCAGCGTAGAGGGGGTCCCCGGGGAGCTGTTTTTT. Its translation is CASSVEGVPGELFF.

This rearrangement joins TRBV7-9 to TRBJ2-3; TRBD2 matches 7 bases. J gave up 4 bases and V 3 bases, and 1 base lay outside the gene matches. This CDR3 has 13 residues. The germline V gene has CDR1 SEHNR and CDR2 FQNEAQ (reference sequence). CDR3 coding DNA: TGTGCCAGCAGCTTGGCGGGGGCAGATACGCAGTATTTT. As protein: CASSLAGADTQYF.

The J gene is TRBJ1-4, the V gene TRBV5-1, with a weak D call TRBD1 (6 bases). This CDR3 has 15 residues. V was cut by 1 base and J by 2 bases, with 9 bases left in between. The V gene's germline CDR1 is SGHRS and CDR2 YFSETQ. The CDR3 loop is CASSLTGSTNEKLFF. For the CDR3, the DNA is TGCGCCAGCAGCTTGACAGGGTCGACTAATGAAAAACTGTTTTTT.

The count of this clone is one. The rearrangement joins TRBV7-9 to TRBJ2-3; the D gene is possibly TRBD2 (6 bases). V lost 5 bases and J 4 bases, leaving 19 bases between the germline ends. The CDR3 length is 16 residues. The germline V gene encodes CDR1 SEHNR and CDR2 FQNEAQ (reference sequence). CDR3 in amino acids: CASSLRDSSDPDTQYF. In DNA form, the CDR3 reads TGTGCCAGCAGCCTAAGGGACTCATCCGACCCAGATACGCAGTATTTT.

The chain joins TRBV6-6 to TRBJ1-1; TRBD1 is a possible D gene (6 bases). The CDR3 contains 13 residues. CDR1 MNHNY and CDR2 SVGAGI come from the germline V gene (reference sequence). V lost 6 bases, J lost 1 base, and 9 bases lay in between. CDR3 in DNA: TGTGCCAGCAGAACACAGGGGAACACTGAAGCTTTCTTT. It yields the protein CASRTQGNTEAFF.

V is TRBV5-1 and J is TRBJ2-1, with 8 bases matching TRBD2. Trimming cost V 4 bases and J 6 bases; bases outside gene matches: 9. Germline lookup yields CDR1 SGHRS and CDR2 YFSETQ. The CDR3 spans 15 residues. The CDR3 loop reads CASSDPGLVLNEQFF. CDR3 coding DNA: TGCGCCAGCAGCGACCCGGGACTAGTTCTCAATGAGCAGTTCTTC.